This entry lists 21 T cell receptor beta chains sequenced from one sample in a study of somatic mutations in cytotoxic T cells in rheumatoid arthritis. The protocol was immunoSEQ multiplex PCR, while the TCRdb copy is restricted to in-frame clones and leaves out a portion. The sample records roughly 17,000 clones, about 85% being singletons. Material for sequencing was CD8+ T cells sorted from blood. The receptors here all came from a middle-aged woman with rheumatoid arthritis.

The J gene is TRBJ2-7, the V gene TRBV2, with 8 bases aligning to TRBD2. From germline, CDR1 is SNHLY and CDR2 FYNNEI. This CDR3 is built from 15 residues. V shed 8 bases, J shed 2 bases, and the junction held 11 bases outside the gene matches. The CDR3 DNA reads as TGTGCCAGCCTGAGCGGGGGAACACCCGCCTACGAGCAGTACTTC. Residues: CASLSGGTPAYEQYF.

V usage is TRBV6-1 and J usage is TRBJ1-2; D is possibly TRBD1 (5 bases). Looked up from germline, CDR1 is MNHNS and CDR2 is SASEGT. The CDR3 is 17 amino acids. V lost 4 bases and J lost 3, with 21 bases in between. The CDR3 protein is CASSVGGRGPRDYGYTF. The CDR3 DNA reads as TGTGCCAGCAGTGTGGGGGGAAGAGGTCCTCGGGACTATGGCTACACCTTC.

The rearrangement joins TRBV4-2 to TRBJ1-2, with D hard to call. The germline gives CDR1 LGHNA, CDR2 YNFKEQ. The CDR3 totals 14 residues. Trimming pared 1 base from V and 8 bases from J, leaving 14 bases between. The CDR3 DNA reads as TGTGCCAGCAGCCAAGTTGAGGGTTCGGGGGGCTACACCTTC. Its protein is CASSQVEGSGGYTF.

V usage is TRBV4-1 and J usage is TRBJ2-2; D is possibly TRBD2 (6 bases). This CDR3 has 16 residues. Trimming removed 4 bases from V and 1 base from J, with 13 bases in between. Per germline, CDR1 MGHRA and CDR2 YSYEKL. The CDR3 DNA reads TGCGCCAGCAGCCCGCAGGGACTCGAGAACACCGGGGAGCTGTTTTTT. Amino acid sequence: CASSPQGLENTGELFF.

The chain links TRBV11-2 to TRBJ2-1; TRBD2 matches at 7 bases. Germline assignment: CDR1 SGHAT and CDR2 FQNNGV. The CDR3 runs 15 residues. V trimming: 1 base; J trimming: 8 bases; junction bases outside the gene matches: 8. The CDR3: CASSLARGSYDEQFF. Here the CDR3 DNA reads TGTGCCAGCAGCTTAGCGCGGGGGTCCTATGATGAGCAGTTCTTC.

The gene calls are TRBV25-1 and TRBJ1-1; no firm D call. In germline, CDR1 is MGHDK, CDR2 SYGVNS. The CDR3 is made up of 11 amino acids. Trimming cost V 4 bases and J 5 bases, with 5 bases left between them. The CDR3 sequence is CASSGLTEAFF. CDR3 in DNA: TGTGCCAGCAGTGGTTTAACTGAAGCTTTCTTT.

The chain couples TRBV19 to TRBJ2-2, with D perhaps TRBD2 (6 bases). The V end was cut by 11 bases, the J end by 5 bases, with 18 bases between. The CDR3 contains 14 residues. Germline V gene lookup returns CDR1 LNHDA and CDR2 SQIVND (reference sequence). As DNA, the CDR3 is TGTGCCGGTCCGAGACTAGTTATTACCGGGGAGCTGTTTTTT. Amino acids: CAGPRLVITGELFF.

This clone was counted a single time. The chain employs TRBV4-1 and TRBJ2-1, with 8 positions matching TRBD2. CDR1 is MGHRA and CDR2 is YSYEKL in the germline V gene. The CDR3 length is 17 residues. After removal of 1 base from V and 13 bases from J, the junction contained 18 bases not matched to a gene. DNA of the CDR3: TGCGCCAGCAGCCAAGTCGGCTGGGAGCGGGGGTCGGGGGAACAGTTCTTC. This codes for CASSQVGWERGSGEQFF.

The V and J genes are TRBV11-2 and TRBJ2-5, with 8 nucleotides matching TRBD2. The V and J ends lost 2 bases and 2 bases, in that order; junction bases with no gene match: 4. Germline values: CDR1 SGHAT, CDR2 FQNNGV. The CDR3 loop spans 15 amino acids. The CDR3 nucleotides read TGTGCCAGCAGCTTACTAGCGGGTGGGCAAGAGACCCAGTACTTC. Protein product: CASSLLAGGQETQYF.

This CDR3 reads CASSEASGGGGETQYF. Here the CDR3 DNA reads TGTGCCAGCAGTGAGGCGTCAGGGGGTGGGGGAGAGACCCAGTACTTC. The V call is TRBV6-4, the J call TRBJ2-5; 7 nucleotides line up with TRBD1. This CDR3 is 16 amino acids long. The V gene end was trimmed by 3 bases and the J gene end by 4 bases; junction bases not matched to a gene: 11. CDR1 is MRHNA and CDR2 is SNTAGT in the germline V gene.

This chain connects TRBV7-6 to TRBJ2-5; the D gene is possibly TRBD1 (6 bases). Trimming took off 5 bases at V and 2 bases at J, with 12 bases between the two ends. The CDR3 totals 14 residues. Germline V CDR1 and CDR2: SGHVS, FNYEAQ. CDR3 region: CASSLRTVQETQYF. The CDR3 bases are TGTGCCAGCAGCCTGCGGACAGTTCAAGAGACCCAGTACTTC.

The V gene is TRBV7-8, the J gene TRBJ1-5; D may be TRBD1 (5 bases). CDR1 is SGHVS, CDR2 FQNEAQ, per germline. V dropped 1 base and J dropped 5 bases, with 15 bases sitting between them. The CDR3 covers 16 residues. CDR3 nucleotide sequence: TGTGCCAGCAGCTTAGATTTGGGGACTCGGGATCAGCCCCAGCATTTT. It translates to CASSLDLGTRDQPQHF. The complete variable domain, with remaining parts taken from reference TRBV7-8 and TRBJ1-5, reads GAGVSQSPRYKVAKRGQDVALRCDPISGHVSLFWYQQALGQGPEFLTYFQNEAQLDKSGLPSDRFFAERPEGSVSTLKIQRTQQEDSAVYLCASSLDLGTRDQPQHFGDGTRLSIL.

This clone was picked up one time. V usage is TRBV27 and J usage is TRBJ2-3, with 9 bases fitting TRBD2. Germline V CDR1 and CDR2: MNHEY, SMNVEV (reference sequence). The CDR3 has 14 amino acids. The V segment lost 7 bases and the J segment 5 bases; nucleotides outside the gene matches: 7. CDR3 loop: CASTIAGAGDTQYF. For the CDR3, the DNA is TGTGCCAGCACCATAGCGGGGGCGGGAGATACGCAGTATTTT.

This sequence joins TRBV7-6 and TRBJ1-1, with D hard to call. Trimming took 4 bases from V and 6 from J, leaving 18 bases between them. Germline V gene data show CDR1 as SGHVS and CDR2 as FNYEAQ. CDR3 length: 15 amino acids. The CDR3, as DNA: TGTGCCAGCAGCTCAAGCAGCGGACTTAGCTCTGAAGCTTTCTTT. Its protein is CASSSSSGLSSEAFF. Combining the CDR3 with reference TRBV7-6 and TRBJ1-1 gives the whole variable domain GAGVSQSPRYKVTKRGQDVALRCDPISGHVSLYWYRQALGQGPEFLTYFNYEAQQDKSGLPNDRFSAERPEGSISTLTIQRTEQRDSAMYRCASSSSSGLSSEAFFGQGTRLTVV.

The chain carries TRBV6-1 and TRBJ2-7; 7 bases map to TRBD1. The CDR3 consists of 13 residues. Germline CDR1 and CDR2: MNHNS and SASEGT. V shed 5 bases and J 2 bases; nucleotides not matched to a gene: 3. Here the CDR3 reads CASSLGQTYEQYF. The CDR3 DNA sequence: TGTGCCAGCAGTCTGGGACAGACCTACGAGCAGTACTTC.

V gene TRBV5-1 combines with J gene TRBJ2-2; 10 positions agree with TRBD1. This CDR3 is built from 16 residues. The germline V gene has CDR1 SGHRS and CDR2 YFSETQ. After removal of 3 bases from V and 4 bases from J, the junction contained 6 bases not matched to a gene. The CDR3 reads CASSYRQGASTGELFF. The CDR3 DNA sequence: TGCGCCAGCAGCTACCGACAGGGGGCAAGCACCGGGGAGCTGTTTTTT.

The chain is built from TRBV11-3 and TRBJ1-3; D not resolved. Trimming left V 6 bases short and J 0 bases short, with 18 bases between. CDR1 is SGHNT, CDR2 YENEEA, per germline. The CDR3 consists of 17 residues. CDR3 region: CASRPQQLLHSGNTIYF. The DNA for the CDR3 is TGTGCCAGCAGACCGCAACAGTTATTGCACTCTGGAAACACCATATATTTT. Full variable domain (outside the CDR3, taken from reference TRBV11-3 and TRBJ1-3): EAGVVQSPRYKIIEKKQPVAFWCNPISGHNTLYWYLQNLGQGPELLIRYENEEAVDDSQLPKDRFSAERLKGVDSTLKIQPAELGDSAVYLCASRPQQLLHSGNTIYFGEGSWLTVV.

This clone appeared a single time. The chain couples TRBV2 to TRBJ2-5; 10 positions match TRBD2. Unmatched junction bases numbered 5, after V lost 5 bases and J lost 2 bases. The CDR3 covers 15 residues. Germline CDR1 SNHLY, CDR2 FYNNEI. CDR3: CASSKGLAIQETQYF. The DNA for the CDR3 is TGTGCCAGCAGTAAGGGACTAGCGATTCAAGAGACCCAGTACTTC.

As for this clone: The germline gene is not matched at one end of the junction; a read error may be the cause. CDR3 residues: CASSRLRLANYGHTF. CDR3 in DNA: TGTGCCAGCAGTCGCCTGAGGTTAGCTAACTATGGCCACACCTTC. The chain carries TRBV6-6 and TRBJ1-2; unclear D gene. The CDR3 totals 15 residues. Germline V gives CDR1 MNHNY, CDR2 SVGAGI (reference sequence).

The chain links TRBV19 to TRBJ1-2; D might be TRBD1 (6 bases). The CDR3 totals 18 residues. The V end was cut by 10 bases, the J end by 5 bases, with 32 bases between. Germline V gene lookup returns CDR1 LNHDA and CDR2 SQIVND (reference sequence). The CDR3 region is CATTWDTLSPTGGYGYTF. DNA for the CDR3: TGTGCCACCACGTGGGACACTCTCTCACCAACGGGGGGTTATGGCTACACCTTC.

The chain links TRBV2 to TRBJ2-1; 8 bases line up with TRBD1. The CDR3 sequence is 13 residues long. J lost 4 bases, V lost 10 bases, and 6 bases had no gene match. Per the germline V gene, CDR1 is SNHLY and CDR2 is FYNNEI. The CDR3 reads CAKQGELYNEQFF. The CDR3, as DNA: TGTGCCAAACAGGGGGAACTGTACAATGAGCAGTTCTTC.